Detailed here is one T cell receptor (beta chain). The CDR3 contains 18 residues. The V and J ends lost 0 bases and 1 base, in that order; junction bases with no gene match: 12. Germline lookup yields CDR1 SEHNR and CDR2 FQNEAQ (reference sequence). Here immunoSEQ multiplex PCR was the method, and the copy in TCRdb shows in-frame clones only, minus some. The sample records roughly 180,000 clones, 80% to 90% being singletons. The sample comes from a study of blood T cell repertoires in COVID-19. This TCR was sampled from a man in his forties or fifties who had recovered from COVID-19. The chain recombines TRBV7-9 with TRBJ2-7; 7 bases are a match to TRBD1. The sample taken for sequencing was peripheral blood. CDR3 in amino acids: CASSLAFGRGPDSYEQYF. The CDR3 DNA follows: TGTGCCAGCAGCTTAGCGTTTGGTAGGGGGCCGGATTCCTACGAGCAGTACTTC.